This T cell receptor (beta chain) comes out of a study of T-cell memory formation after mild COVID-19. V shed 1 base, J shed 0 bases, and the junction held 9 bases outside the gene matches. Germline assignment: CDR1 LGHDT and CDR2 YNNKEL (reference sequence). The CDR3 sequence is 17 residues long. TCRdb analysed the 5' RACE reads with MiXCR anew, one entry per CDR3 protein. The sample yields around 320,000 distinct CDR3 sequences, under 30% seen once. The sequenced sample consisted of PBMCs or a T cell subset sorted from them (not recorded which). The clonotype originates from an adult woman who had mild COVID-19 (a few samples of this study predate the infection). Cell type and time point are not known. The chain uses TRBV3-1 and TRBJ2-7; 7 bases are a match to TRBD2. CDR3 in DNA: TGTGCCAGCAGCCAAGGAGTTCGGCTAGCGGCCTCCTACGAGCAGTACTTC. Protein sequence: CASSQGVRLAASYEQYF.